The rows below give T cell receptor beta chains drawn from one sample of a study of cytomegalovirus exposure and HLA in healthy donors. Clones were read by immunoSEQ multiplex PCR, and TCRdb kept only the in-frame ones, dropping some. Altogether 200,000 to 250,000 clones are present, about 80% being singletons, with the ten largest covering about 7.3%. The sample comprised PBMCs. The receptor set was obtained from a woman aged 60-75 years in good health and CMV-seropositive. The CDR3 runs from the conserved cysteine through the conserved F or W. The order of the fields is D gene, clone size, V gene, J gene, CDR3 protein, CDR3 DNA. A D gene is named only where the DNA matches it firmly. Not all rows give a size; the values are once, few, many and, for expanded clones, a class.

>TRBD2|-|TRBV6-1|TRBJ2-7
CASSPGRGSSYEQYF
TGTGCCAGCAGCCCCGGGAGGGGAAGTTCCTACGAGCAGTACTTC
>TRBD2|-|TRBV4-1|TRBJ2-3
CASSLTAGADTQYF
TGCGCCAGCAGCCTCACCGCGGGGGCAGATACGCAGTATTTT
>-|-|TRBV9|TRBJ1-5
CAGAGWVGQPQHF
TGTGCCGGAGCTGGGTGGGTTGGTCAGCCCCAGCATTTT
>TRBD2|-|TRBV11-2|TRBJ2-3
CASSSGLAAITDTQYF
TGTGCCAGCAGCTCAGGACTAGCAGCCATCACAGATACGCAGTATTTT
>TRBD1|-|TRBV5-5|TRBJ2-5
CASSPYRTGMETQYF
TGTGCCAGCAGCCCCTACCGGACAGGGATGGAGACCCAGTACTTC
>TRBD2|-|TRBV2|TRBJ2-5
CASRQREGLETQYF
TGTGCCAGCAGACAACGGGAGGGCCTGGAGACCCAGTACTTC
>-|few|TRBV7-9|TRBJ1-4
CASSWGDWALFF
TGTGCCAGCAGCTGGGGGGATTGGGCACTGTTTTTT
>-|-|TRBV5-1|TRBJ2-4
CASSLTGAGAKNIQYF
TGCGCCAGCAGCTTGACGGGTGCGGGGGCCAAAAACATTCAGTACTTC
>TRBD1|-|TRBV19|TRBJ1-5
CASSIPPGGGQPQHF
TGTGCCAGTAGTATCCCTCCAGGGGGTGGACAGCCCCAGCATTTT
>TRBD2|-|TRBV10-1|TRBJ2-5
CASSMTSGSWETQYF
TGCGCCAGCAGCATGACTAGCGGGAGTTGGGAGACCCAGTACTTC
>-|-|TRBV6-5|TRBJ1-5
CASSYGDYQPQHF
TGTGCCAGCAGTTACGGGGACTATCAGCCCCAGCATTTT
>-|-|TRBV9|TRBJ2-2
CASTHSAGELFF
TGTGCCAGCACCCATAGCGCCGGGGAGCTGTTTTTT
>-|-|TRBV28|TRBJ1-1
CASKPTLAWRTEAFF
TGTGCCAGCAAACCCACCTTGGCGTGGAGGACTGAAGCTTTCTTT
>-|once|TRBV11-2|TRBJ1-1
CASSPPGNTEAFF
TGTGCCAGCAGTCCACCGGGGAACACTGAAGCTTTCTTT
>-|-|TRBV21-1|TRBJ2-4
CASRASKNIQYF
TGTGCCAGCAGGGCCTCCAAAAACATTCAGTACTTC
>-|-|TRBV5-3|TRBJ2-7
CARSRRQALFYEQYF
TGTGCCAGAAGCAGGCGACAGGCGCTATTCTACGAGCAGTACTTC
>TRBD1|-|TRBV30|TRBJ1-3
CAYRGLGNTIYF
TGTGCATACAGGGGATTAGGAAACACCATATATTTT
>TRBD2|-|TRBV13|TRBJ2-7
CASSLVTSGRYEQYF
TGTGCCAGCAGCTTAGTTACTAGCGGGAGATACGAGCAGTACTTC
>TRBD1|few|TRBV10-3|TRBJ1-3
CAISKTGVSGNTIYF
TGTGCCATCAGCAAGACAGGGGTCTCTGGAAACACCATATATTTT
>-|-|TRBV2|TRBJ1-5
CASGRGYSNQPQHF
TGTGCCAGCGGACGGGGATATAGCAATCAGCCCCAGCATTTT
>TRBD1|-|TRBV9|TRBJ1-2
CASSSQTGAGYGYTF
TGTGCCAGCAGCTCACAGACAGGGGCGGGCTATGGCTACACCTTC
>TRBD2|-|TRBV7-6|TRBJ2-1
CASSLEVLGREKGNEQFF
TGTGCCAGCAGCTTAGAGGTCTTAGGGCGGGAGAAGGGCAATGAGCAGTTCTTC
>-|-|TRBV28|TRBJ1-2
CASSPPARNYGYTF
TGTGCCAGCAGTCCCCCAGCGAGAAACTATGGCTACACCTTC
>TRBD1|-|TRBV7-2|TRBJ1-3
CASSLVGTGRDGNTIYF
TGTGCCAGCAGCTTAGTGGGGACAGGGCGCGATGGAAACACCATATATTTT
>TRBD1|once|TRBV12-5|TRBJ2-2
CASGLPDRGLTGELFF
TGTGCTAGTGGTTTGCCGGACAGGGGGCTGACCGGGGAGCTGTTTTTT
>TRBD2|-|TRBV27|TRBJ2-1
CASLPGLAAPGAYNEQFF
TGTGCCAGCTTACCGGGACTAGCGGCCCCAGGGGCCTACAATGAGCAGTTCTTC
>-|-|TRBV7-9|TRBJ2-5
CASSLDFRETQYF
TGTGCCAGCAGCTTAGACTTTAGAGAGACCCAGTACTTC
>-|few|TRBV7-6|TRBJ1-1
CASRSTNRDEAFF
TGTGCCAGCAGATCCACGAACAGGGATGAAGCTTTCTTT
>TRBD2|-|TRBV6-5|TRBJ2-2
CASRDSGSGTGELFF
TGTGCCAGCAGAGATAGCGGGAGTGGCACCGGGGAGCTGTTTTTT
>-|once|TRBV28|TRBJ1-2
CASTGQGRVGYTF
TGTGCCAGCACTGGGCAGGGGCGAGTTGGCTACACCTTC
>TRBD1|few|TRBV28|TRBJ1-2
CASSGGQGKNYGYTF
TGTGCCAGCAGTGGGGGACAGGGGAAAAACTATGGCTACACCTTC
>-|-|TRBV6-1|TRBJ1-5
CASSERRGVNQPQHF
TGTGCCAGCAGTGAGCGCAGGGGCGTCAATCAGCCCCAGCATTTT
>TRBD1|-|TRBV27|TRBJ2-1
CASSPGTGPINEQFF
TGTGCCAGCAGTCCCGGGACAGGGCCGATCAATGAGCAGTTCTTC
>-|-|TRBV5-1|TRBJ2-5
CASRGSEVETQYF
TGCGCCAGCAGAGGTTCAGAGGTGGAGACCCAGTACTTC
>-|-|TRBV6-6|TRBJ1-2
CASGRVNYGYTF
TGTGCCAGCGGTCGGGTGAACTATGGCTACACCTTC
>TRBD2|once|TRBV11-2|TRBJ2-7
CASNHGLAGYYEQYF
TGTGCCAGCAACCATGGACTAGCGGGATACTACGAGCAGTACTTC
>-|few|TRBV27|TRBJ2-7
CASFSLFSYEQYF
TGTGCCAGCTTTTCCCTTTTCTCCTACGAGCAGTACTTC
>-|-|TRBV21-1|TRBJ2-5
CASSKGPTGEETQYF
TGTGCCAGCAGCAAAGGGCCGACAGGGGAGGAGACCCAGTACTTC
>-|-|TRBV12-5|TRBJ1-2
CASGLVPVQVNGYTF
TGTGCTAGTGGTTTGGTACCTGTCCAGGTTAATGGCTACACCTTC
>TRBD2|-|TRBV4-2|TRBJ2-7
CASSQGPGTSGNYEQYF
TGTGCCAGCAGCCAGGGCCCTGGGACTAGCGGAAACTACGAGCAGTACTTC
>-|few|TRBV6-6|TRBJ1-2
CASSYSPRNYGYTF
TGTGCCAGCAGTTACTCTCCCAGAAACTATGGCTACACCTTC
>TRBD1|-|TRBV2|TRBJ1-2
CASSEKGGHGYTF
TGTGCCAGCAGTGAGAAAGGGGGCCATGGCTACACCTTC
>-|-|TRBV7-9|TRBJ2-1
CASSRQGTTYNEQFF
TGTGCCAGCAGCCGACAGGGGACTACCTACAATGAGCAGTTCTTC
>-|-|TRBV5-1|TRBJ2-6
CASSLGQFFNVLTF
TGCGCCAGCAGCTTGGGACAGTTTTTCAACGTCCTGACTTTC
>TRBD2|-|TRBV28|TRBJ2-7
CASSLSGGGYEQYF
TGTGCCAGCAGTTTATCGGGGGGAGGCTACGAGCAGTACTTC
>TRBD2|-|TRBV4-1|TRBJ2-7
CASSQGLAGFDEQYF
TGCGCCAGCAGCCAGGGACTAGCGGGTTTCGACGAGCAGTACTTC
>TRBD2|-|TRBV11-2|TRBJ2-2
CASSLGGSYTGELFF
TGTGCCAGCAGCTTAGGCGGGAGCTACACCGGGGAGCTGTTTTTT
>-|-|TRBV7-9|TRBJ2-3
CASSLTRDTQYF
TGTGCCAGCAGCTTGACACGGGATACGCAGTATTTT
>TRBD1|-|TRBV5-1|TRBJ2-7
CASSWRDRRKNEQYF
TGCGCCAGCAGCTGGCGGGACAGGAGGAAGAACGAGCAGTACTTC